This T cell receptor (beta chain) is from a study of CXCR3-negative and CXCR3-positive naive CD8 T cells. Overall study context: Collectively, the libraries yielded roughly 140 million TRB reads in total, at about 1.5 +/- 0.3 million per library. Study conclusions and caveats: Hydrophobicity of TRB CDR3s was greater in CXCR3-positive naive cells than in CXCR3-negative naive cells. Diversity proved comparably high across both naive subsets and much lower in memory CD8+ cells.

TRB cDNA was prepared as libraries by UMI-labeled 5' RACE. TCRdb processed the 5' RACE reads again and assigns one entry to each CDR3 protein, with no DNA. The listing records thousands of distinct CDR3 sequences. This clonotype is called medium-sized based on its frequency. Its specificity is not known. The CDR3 sequence is 16 residues long. Germline CDR1 reads LGHNA; CDR2 reads YSLEER. The receptor was derived from a human donor in good health. Some clones in this sample may be carry-over from other donors' samples. Sequencing used naive CXCR3- CD8+ T cells from blood. The subset denotes: CD45RO-CCR7+CD27+CD95- naive CD8+ T cells lacking CXCR3 (TNR3-). The chain employs TRBV4-3 and TRBJ2-1; absent DNA, TCRdb's TRBD1 call cannot be checked. The CDR3 here is CASSQAEGWEINEQFF.